The rows below give T cell receptor beta chains drawn from one sample of a study of breast tumors, draining lymph nodes, adjacent tissues. MiXCR, run by TCRdb on the multiplex PCR reads, gives a single entry per CDR3 protein. There are about 180,000 distinct CDR3 sequences in the sample; 30% to 40% occur only once, and 3% to 4.5% lies in the top ten. Specimen: axillary lymph node tissue. The receptor source for this set is a female donor with breast cancer. Some clones in this sample may be carry-over from other donors' samples. CDR3s include the opening cysteine and the closing phenylalanine or tryptophan. The order of the fields is J gene, D gene, clone size, V gene, CDR3 DNA, CDR3 protein. D genes are given only for firm matches. The listing skips clone size in some rows; elsewhere it reads once, few, many or a size class.

J: TRBJ2-7; D: TRBD1; size: -; V: TRBV28; DNA: TGTGCCAGCAGTTTGCCAGGGGGCGGGGAGCAGTACTTC; CDR3: CASSLPGGGEQYF
J: TRBJ2-1; D: TRBD2; size: -; V: TRBV25-1; DNA: TGTGCCAGCGGTGGGCTAGCGGGGGGCTCCTACAATGAGCAGTTCTTC; CDR3: CASGGLAGGSYNEQFF
J: TRBJ2-7; D: TRBD2; size: many; V: TRBV27; DNA: TGTGCCAGCAGCTTAAGCGGGGACGAGCAGTACTTC; CDR3: CASSLSGDEQYF
J: TRBJ1-2; D: -; size: many; V: TRBV19; DNA: TGTGCCAGTAGTGCGCCGGGACGGACGAACTATGGCTACACCTTC; CDR3: CASSAPGRTNYGYTF
J: TRBJ1-4; D: TRBD1; size: once; V: TRBV10-3; DNA: TGTGCCATCAGTTACTCGACAGGGGGATGGACTAATGAAAAACTGTTTTTT; CDR3: CAISYSTGGWTNEKLFF
J: TRBJ1-5; D: TRBD1; size: -; V: TRBV2; DNA: TGTGCTGGATATTCAGGGGGTGGTCAGCCCCAGCATTTT; CDR3: CAGYSGGGQPQHF
J: TRBJ1-2; D: TRBD1; size: many; V: TRBV5-1; DNA: TGCGCCAGCAGCCCAACCCAGGGGGCCCTAATTAACTATGGCTACACCTTC; CDR3: CASSPTQGALINYGYTF
J: TRBJ2-3; D: TRBD1; size: -; V: TRBV15; DNA: TGTGCCACCAGCAGAGACAGGGGGCAGACAGATACGCAGTATTTT; CDR3: CATSRDRGQTDTQYF
J: TRBJ2-1; D: -; size: few; V: TRBV6-5; DNA: TGTGCCAGCAGTCACTCGGGTTTTAACTCCTACAATGAGCAGTTCTTC; CDR3: CASSHSGFNSYNEQFF
J: TRBJ2-2; D: -; size: many; V: TRBV4-2; DNA: TGTGCCAGCAGCCAACAGGGGACGGGCACCGGGGAGCTGTTTTTT; CDR3: CASSQQGTGTGELFF
J: TRBJ1-5; D: -; size: -; V: TRBV20-1; DNA: TGCAGTGCTAGAGATCGTAGACAACAAGAGACCCAGCATTTT; CDR3: CSARDRRQQETQHF
J: TRBJ2-1; D: -; size: many; V: TRBV9; DNA: TGTGCCAGCACCCCGACTAGTTACGGTGAGCAGTTCTTC; CDR3: CASTPTSYGEQFF
J: TRBJ2-3; D: TRBD2; size: many; V: TRBV18; DNA: TGTGCCAGCTCCTCCACGGTATCGGGAGGGCCAATGCCAGATACGCAGTATTTT; CDR3: CASSSTVSGGPMPDTQYF
J: TRBJ1-4; D: -; size: many; V: TRBV5-1; DNA: TGCGCCAGCAAATCAGGTGCAACTAATGAAAAACTGTTTTTT; CDR3: CASKSGATNEKLFF
J: TRBJ2-1; D: TRBD2; size: -; V: TRBV29-1; DNA: TGCCAGCTCACCACCGGCTTAAGACTAGCGGGGAATGAGCAGTTCTTC; CDR3: CQLTTGLRLAGNEQFF
J: TRBJ2-6; D: -; size: many; V: TRBV27; DNA: TGTGCCAGCAGTTTAACGCGCTTCAACTCTGGGGCCAACGTCCTGACTTTC; CDR3: CASSLTRFNSGANVLTF
J: TRBJ1-2; D: -; size: -; V: TRBV15; DNA: TGTGCCACCCCCCTTAGGTATTGGGGCATCGGAACCTATGGCTACACCTTC; CDR3: CATPLRYWGIGTYGYTF
J: TRBJ2-5; D: -; size: many; V: TRBV9; DNA: TGTGCCAGCAGCCCCCGGGACTGGCAAGAGACCCAGTACTTC; CDR3: CASSPRDWQETQYF
J: TRBJ1-2; D: -; size: many; V: TRBV6-5; DNA: TGTGCCAGCAGCTTAAAGACAGGATTTAACTATGGCTACACCTTC; CDR3: CASSLKTGFNYGYTF
J: TRBJ1-4; D: -; size: -; V: TRBV2; DNA: TGTGCCAGCAGTGAAGTCGGGACTAATGAAAAACTGTTTTTT; CDR3: CASSEVGTNEKLFF
J: TRBJ1-2; D: TRBD1; size: -; V: TRBV6-6; DNA: TGTGCCAGCATTCCGAGGAGGGGACAGGGAGAGTCCTATGGCTACACCTTC; CDR3: CASIPRRGQGESYGYTF
J: TRBJ1-2; D: TRBD1; size: many; V: TRBV2; DNA: TGTGCCAGCAGAGACAGGGTTTATGGCTACACCTTC; CDR3: CASRDRVYGYTF
J: TRBJ2-1; D: -; size: many; V: TRBV19; DNA: TGTGCCAGTAGTCCCTCCCTCGGGGCATGGGAGCAGTTCTTC; CDR3: CASSPSLGAWEQFF
J: TRBJ2-5; D: TRBD2; size: many; V: TRBV7-7; DNA: TGTGCTAGCAGTCCGAGCTGGCCCGTTTCTAGCGGGGAGTACCAAGAGACCCAGTACTTC; CDR3: CASSPSWPVSSGEYQETQYF
J: TRBJ1-2; D: -; size: -; V: TRBV25-1; DNA: TGTGCCAGCAGTGAATATTCGTCGCAAATCTATGGCTACACCTTC; CDR3: CASSEYSSQIYGYTF
J: TRBJ1-6; D: TRBD1; size: -; V: TRBV10-1; DNA: TGCGCCAGCAGTGAAGGGACAGGGAATTCACCCCTCCACTTT; CDR3: CASSEGTGNSPLHF
J: TRBJ2-7; D: TRBD1; size: -; V: TRBV5-6; DNA: TGTGCCAGCAGCTGGGGCCCCGGGACAGGGGGGTACGGTGAGCAGTACTTC; CDR3: CASSWGPGTGGYGEQYF
J: TRBJ2-7; D: TRBD2; size: -; V: TRBV5-1; DNA: TGCGCCAGCAGCTCCGGACTAGCTGTCCACGAGCAGTACTTC; CDR3: CASSSGLAVHEQYF
J: TRBJ2-3; D: TRBD2; size: many; V: TRBV4-3; DNA: TGCGCCAGCAGCCAACATAGTAGCGGGATATACGACACGCAGTATTTT; CDR3: CASSQHSSGIYDTQYF
J: TRBJ1-2; D: -; size: -; V: TRBV29-1; DNA: TGCAGCGTTGCAGAAGGGGAAAACTATGGCTACACCTTC; CDR3: CSVAEGENYGYTF
J: TRBJ2-1; D: -; size: many; V: TRBV10-2; DNA: TGCGCCAGCGGGGCAGGGGCCAGAAGAGAGCAGTTCTTC; CDR3: CASGAGARREQFF
J: TRBJ1-3; D: -; size: many; V: TRBV30; DNA: TGTGCCTGGAGTGTCGGATCGAAAAACACCATATATTTT; CDR3: CAWSVGSKNTIYF
J: TRBJ2-7; D: -; size: many; V: TRBV20-1; DNA: TGCAGTGCTAGAGCGCCGGGGAACTACGAGCAGTACTTC; CDR3: CSARAPGNYEQYF